A single T cell receptor (beta chain) is shown here with its context. These data are taken from a study of technical replicates of blood from several donors. Sequencing used immunoSEQ multiplex PCR; TCRdb keeps in-frame clones, though not all of them. The repertoire includes around 70,000 clones, roughly 94% of them detected once, and 0.2% to 0.3% sits in the top ten. V lost 0 bases and J 2 bases, leaving 8 bases between the germline ends. The CDR3 runs 16 residues. CDR1 and CDR2 (germline): KGHSH, LQKENI. The TCR was taken from a human donor in good health. This chain joins TRBV18 and TRBJ2-6, with TRBD2 as a possible D gene (5 bases). Specimen: T cells isolated from PBMCs. CDR3 protein: CASSPPRVAGANVLTF. DNA for the CDR3: TGTGCCAGCTCACCACCGAGGGTTGCTGGGGCCAACGTCCTGACTTTC.